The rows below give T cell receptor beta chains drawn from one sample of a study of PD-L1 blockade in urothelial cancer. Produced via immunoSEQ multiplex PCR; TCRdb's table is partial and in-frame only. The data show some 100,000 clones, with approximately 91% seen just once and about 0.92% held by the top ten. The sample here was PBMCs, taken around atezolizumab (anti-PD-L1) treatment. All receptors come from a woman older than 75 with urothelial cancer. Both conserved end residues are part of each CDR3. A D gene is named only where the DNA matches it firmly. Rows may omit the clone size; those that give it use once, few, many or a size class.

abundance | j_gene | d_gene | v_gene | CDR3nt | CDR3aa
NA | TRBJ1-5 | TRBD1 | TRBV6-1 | TGTGCCAGCAGGATGGACAGGGGTAATCAGCCCCAGCATTTT | CASRMDRGNQPQHF
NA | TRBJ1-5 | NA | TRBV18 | TGTGCCAGCTCACCTCTAAATCAGCCCCAGCATTTT | CASSPLNQPQHF
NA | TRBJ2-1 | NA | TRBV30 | TGTGCCTGGAGTAGGGACAACTCCTACAATGAGCAGTTCTTC | CAWSRDNSYNEQFF
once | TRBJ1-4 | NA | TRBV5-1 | TGCGCCAGCAGCTTGTGGGGGCAATCGAATGAAAAACTGTTTTTT | CASSLWGQSNEKLFF
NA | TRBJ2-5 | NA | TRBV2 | TGTGCCACCGGACTAAGAAAAGAGACCCAGTACTTC | CATGLRKETQYF
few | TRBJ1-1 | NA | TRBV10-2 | TGCGCCAGCAGTGAGTCCTTGAGGACTGAAGCTTTCTTT | CASSESLRTEAFF
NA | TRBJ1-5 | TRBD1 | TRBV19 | TGTGCCAGTGAGGACAGGGGGATGGGTAGCAATCAGCCCCAGCATTTT | CASEDRGMGSNQPQHF
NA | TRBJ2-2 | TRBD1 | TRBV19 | TGTGCCAGTAGTATAGGTAGGGCAGGGGGCGCCACCGGGGAGCTGTTTTTT | CASSIGRAGGATGELFF
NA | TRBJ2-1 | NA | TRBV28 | TGTGCCGGCAAGGGGGTTAGCGTTCGCCTACGGGGCAATGAGCAGTTCTTC | CAGKGVSVRLRGNEQFF
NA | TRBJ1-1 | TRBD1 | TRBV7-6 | TGTGCCAGCAGCTTAGAGGGACAGGGAAACACTGAAGCTTTCTTT | CASSLEGQGNTEAFF
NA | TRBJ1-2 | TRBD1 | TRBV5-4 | TGTGCCAGCAGCCAGGACAGGGAGCTCCTTGGCTACACCTTC | CASSQDRELLGYTF
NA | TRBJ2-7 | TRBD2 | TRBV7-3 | TGTGCCAGCAGCTTAAGGAGAGGACTAGCGGGAGTTTCTTATGCGGGGGTGCAGTACTTC | CASSLRRGLAGVSYAGVQYF
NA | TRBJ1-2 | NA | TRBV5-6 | TGTGCCAGCAGCCTACCGGGGGGGCGGGAAGGCTACACCTTC | CASSLPGGREGYTF
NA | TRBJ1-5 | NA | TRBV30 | TGTGCCTGGGGACGGGACAATAGCAATCAGCCCCAGCATTTT | CAWGRDNSNQPQHF
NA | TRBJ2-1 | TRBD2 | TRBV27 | TGTGCCAGCAGTAGCCCGGGACTAGCGGGGCCCACCGGCTACAATGAGCAGTTCTTC | CASSSPGLAGPTGYNEQFF
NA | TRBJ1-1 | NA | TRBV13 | TGTGCCAGCAGTTTCCGGGGGGGGATACAGACTGAAGCTTTCTTT | CASSFRGGIQTEAFF
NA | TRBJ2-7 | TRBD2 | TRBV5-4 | TGTGCCAGCAGCATGCAGGGACTAGCGGAGCAGTACTTC | CASSMQGLAEQYF
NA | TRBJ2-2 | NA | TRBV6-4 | TGTGCCAGCAAATTAGAACAGCACACCGGGGAGCTGTTTTTT | CASKLEQHTGELFF
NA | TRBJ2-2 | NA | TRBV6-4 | TGTGCCAGCAGTGACGACTACACCGGGGAGCTGTTTTTT | CASSDDYTGELFF
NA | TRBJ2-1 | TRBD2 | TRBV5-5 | TGTGCCAGCAGCTTGGCCGGAGGGAGGGCGGGAAATGAGCAGTTCTTC | CASSLAGGRAGNEQFF
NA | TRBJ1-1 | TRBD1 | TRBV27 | TGTGCCAGCAGTTCGACAGGGGGCGGCACCCGCAAGGCTGAAGCTTTCTTT | CASSSTGGGTRKAEAFF
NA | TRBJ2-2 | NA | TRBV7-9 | TGTGCCAGCAGCTTACCAGGGATACACACCGGGGAGCTGTTTTTT | CASSLPGIHTGELFF
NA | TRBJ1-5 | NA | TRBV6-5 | TGTGCCAGCAGTTACTCCAGGACAGGCAATCAGCCCCAGCATTTT | CASSYSRTGNQPQHF
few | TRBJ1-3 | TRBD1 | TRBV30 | TGTGCCTGGACGGCAGGGACAGGCGGAAACACCATATATTTT | CAWTAGTGGNTIYF
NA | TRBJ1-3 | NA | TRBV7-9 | TGTGCCAGCAGCTTAGCCGAGGGATCGGGAAACACCATATATTTT | CASSLAEGSGNTIYF
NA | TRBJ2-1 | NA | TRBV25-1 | TGTGCCAGCAGTGCGGAGGCCAGGCTTTACAATGAGCAGTTCTTC | CASSAEARLYNEQFF
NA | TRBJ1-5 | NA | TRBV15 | TGTGCCACCAGCAGCGACTTAGCGGCGCCCCAGCATTTT | CATSSDLAAPQHF
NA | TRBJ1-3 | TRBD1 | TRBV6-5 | TGTGCCAGCATCGACAGGGGTGGAAACACCATATATTTT | CASIDRGGNTIYF
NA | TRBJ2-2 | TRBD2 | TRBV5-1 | TGCGCCAGCAGCTTGAGCGGGAGTATCGGGGAGCTGTTTTTT | CASSLSGSIGELFF
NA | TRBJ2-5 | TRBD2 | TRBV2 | TGTGCCAGCATAGGGGACCAGATTGGGGTGGCGGGAGTGGAGACCCAGTACTTC | CASIGDQIGVAGVETQYF
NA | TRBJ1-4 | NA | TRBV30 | TGTGCCTGGAGTCCCTATCGTTTCGAGGTGCGGGAAAAACTGTTTTTT | CAWSPYRFEVREKLFF
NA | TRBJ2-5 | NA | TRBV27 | TGTGCCAGCAGTTTTTCGGGACACCTCGGAGAGACCCAGTACTTC | CASSFSGHLGETQYF
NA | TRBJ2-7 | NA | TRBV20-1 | TGCAGTGCGACTCTAGCGTACGAGCAGTACTTC | CSATLAYEQYF
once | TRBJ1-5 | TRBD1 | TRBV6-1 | TGTGCCAGCAGAACGGACAGGGTCGGTCAGCCCCAGCATTTT | CASRTDRVGQPQHF
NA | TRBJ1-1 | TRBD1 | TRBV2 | TGTGCCAGCAGTGTACGCCCCACCGGGACAGGCGCCCAAACTTTT | CASSVRPTGTGAQTF
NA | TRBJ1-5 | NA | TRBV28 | TGTGCCAGCAGTTTAGGGGGGGCACATCAGCCCCAGCATTTT | CASSLGGAHQPQHF
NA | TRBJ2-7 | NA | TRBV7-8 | TGTGCCAGCAGCCCCGGGACTTACTACGAGCAGTACTTC | CASSPGTYYEQYF
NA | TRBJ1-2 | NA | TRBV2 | TGTGCCAGCAGTGAAGCGCTTCGGACAACTGGCTACACCTTC | CASSEALRTTGYTF
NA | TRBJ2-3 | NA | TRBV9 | TGTGCCAGCAGCGCAGAGGGGGTTGACAGGAGCTTCACAGATACGCAGTATTTT | CASSAEGVDRSFTDTQYF
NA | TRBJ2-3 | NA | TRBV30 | TGTGCCCAATCACCTAAAGATACGCAGTATTTT | CAQSPKDTQYF
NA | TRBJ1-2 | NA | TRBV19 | TGTGCCAGTAGTACCCCAGACAGACTGGGCTACACCTTC | CASSTPDRLGYTF
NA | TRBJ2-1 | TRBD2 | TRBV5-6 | TGTGCCAGCAGCTTGTCAGGGAGCGGGAGGCCCAATGAGCAGTTCTTC | CASSLSGSGRPNEQFF
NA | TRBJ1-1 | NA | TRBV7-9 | TGTGCCAGCAGCCAAGAGGGGGTTGAAGCTTTCTTT | CASSQEGVEAFF
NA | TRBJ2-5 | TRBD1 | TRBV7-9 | TGTGCCAGCAGCTTAAGCTGGACAGGGAGAGAGACCCAGTACTTC | CASSLSWTGRETQYF
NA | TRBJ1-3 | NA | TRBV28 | TGTGCCAGCAGTTCCTCACCGGGACAAATAGGAAACACCATATATTTT | CASSSSPGQIGNTIYF